This T cell receptor beta chain is from a study of blood T cell repertoires in COVID-19. Study context: Both acute and convalescent COVID-19 samples were obtained from the United States, Italy and Spain. PBMCs, B-cell-depleted T cells, or T cells provided the cDNA or gDNA that made up the material.

Per the original methods: From reference gene primer amplification, estimates of nucleated cell counts were derived. Generated by immunoSEQ multiplex PCR, the TCRdb table keeps only in-frame clones and is missing some. That table supplies the V and J calls and clone size; D and trimming were determined from the DNA. Of approximately 72,000 clones in the sample, over 65% were seen once. This clone has just a few counts. V gave up 4 bases and J gave up 5 bases; unmatched junction bases: 3. Germline V gene data show CDR1 as MGHDK and CDR2 as SYGVNS. CDR3 length: 14 residues. The chain links TRBV25-1 to TRBJ1-2; 11 bases match TRBD1. Sequencing was carried out using peripheral blood. The TCR sequence derives from a woman of 80 years or more with acute or convalescent COVID-19. The CDR3 nucleotides are TGTGCCAGCAGTGGGACAGGGGGCAGGTATGGCTACACCTTC. As protein: CASSGTGGRYGYTF.